A selection of T cell receptor beta chains follows, all from one sample in a study of blood T cells in healthy people across ages. MiXCR, applied by TCRdb to the 5' RACE reads, yields one record per CDR3 protein. Counted here are 700,000 to 850,000 distinct CDR3 sequences, about 37% occurring once; the ten biggest clones make up approximately 13%. Sample: blood. The receptors come from a man in his late teens or twenties in good health. CDR3s include the opening cysteine and the closing phenylalanine or tryptophan. The order of the fields is clone size, J gene, D gene, V gene, CDR3 DNA, CDR3 protein. D genes are given only for firm matches. Size is omitted from some rows. Given values are once, few, many or a class for expanded clones.

-	TRBJ2-5	-	TRBV12-3/TRBV12-4	TGTGCCAGCAGTTTTGGGCTAGAAGAGACCCAGTACTTC	CASSFGLEETQYF
-	TRBJ1-1	-	TRBV10-3	TGTGCCATCAGTGAGTTTAAGGACACTGAAGCTTTCTTT	CAISEFKDTEAFF
-	TRBJ2-5	-	TRBV6-2/TRBV6-3	TGTGCCACCGGCCCCCTCAGGGCCCAAGAGACCCAGTACTTC	CATGPLRAQETQYF
-	TRBJ1-1	-	TRBV29-1	TGCAGCGTTGCTACGGGGCGCGGCACTGAAGCTTTCTTT	CSVATGRGTEAFF
few	TRBJ1-1	-	TRBV20-1	TGCAGTGCTCCCCGGGGGGGGTCCCTGAGTACTGAAGCTTTCTTT	CSAPRGGSLSTEAFF
-	TRBJ2-7	-	TRBV29-1	TGCAGCGTTGAAGGGGGCAGGCCCCCTTACGAGCAGTACTTC	CSVEGGRPPYEQYF
many	TRBJ1-2	TRBD1	TRBV29-1	TGCAGCGTTGCGTCACTTGGACAGGCCGGGAACTATGGCTACACCTTC	CSVASLGQAGNYGYTF
once	TRBJ2-7	-	TRBV28	TGTGCCAGCACAAGCCGGGGCGAAGAGGATTACGAGCAGTACTTC	CASTSRGEEDYEQYF
many	TRBJ2-5	-	TRBV7-2	TGTGCCAGCAGCGTAGAGACCCAGTACTTC	CASSVETQYF
-	TRBJ2-2	TRBD1	TRBV29-1	TGCAGCGTTGAAGACGGACAGGGGGCCGGGGAGCTGTGTTTT	CSVEDGQGAGELCF
-	TRBJ1-5	-	TRBV6-6	TGTGCCAGCAGGTGGCAGGGCAATCAGCCCCAGCATTTT	CASRWQGNQPQHF
few	TRBJ2-7	-	TRBV19	TGTGCCAGTAGTATCATTAGGAACAATGAGCAGTACTTC	CASSIIRNNEQYF
many	TRBJ2-7	-	TRBV10-3	TGTGCCATCAGTGAGGGCAGCGGTTCCTCCTACGAGCAGTACTTC	CAISEGSGSSYEQYF
-	TRBJ2-7	TRBD2	TRBV10-3	TGTGCCATCAGCGCCACTAGCGCCCCCGACTACGAGCAGTACTTC	CAISATSAPDYEQYF
-	TRBJ1-1	TRBD1	TRBV7-2	TGTGCCAGCATCCAACGGGAACAGGGGGACACTGAAGCTTTCTTT	CASIQREQGDTEAFF
few	TRBJ2-4	TRBD1	TRBV12-3/TRBV12-4	TGTGCCAGCAGTTACGTACAGGGGGCCAAAAACATTCAGTACTTC	CASSYVQGAKNIQYF
many	TRBJ2-3	-	TRBV12-3/TRBV12-4	TGTGCCAGCAGATTTACCACAGATACGCAGTATTTT	CASRFTTDTQYF
few	TRBJ1-4	-	TRBV6-2/TRBV6-3	TGTGCCAGCAGCCATGGAGGGACCGGCGGGGAAAAACTGTTTTTT	CASSHGGTGGEKLFF
few	TRBJ2-3	TRBD1	TRBV27	TGTGCCAGCAGTTTAGGGTACAGGGGATACACAGATACGCAGTATTTT	CASSLGYRGYTDTQYF
once	TRBJ2-3	-	TRBV5-1	TGCGCCAGCAGCTTGGAAGTCAGGGGAGGGGCAGATACGCAGTATTTT	CASSLEVRGGADTQYF
-	TRBJ1-2	-	TRBV5-1	TGCGCCAGCAGCTTGTCGGGGGAGGATGGCTACACCTTC	CASSLSGEDGYTF
-	TRBJ1-1	-	TRBV29-1	TGCAGCGTTGAACTGGCCAGAAGAGCTTTCTTT	CSVELARRAFF
-	TRBJ2-2	TRBD2	TRBV12-3/TRBV12-4	TGTGCCAGCAGCCCTCTAGCGGGGGGGAACACCGGGGAGCTGTTTTTT	CASSPLAGGNTGELFF
many	TRBJ2-7	TRBD1	TRBV12-3/TRBV12-4	TGTGCCAGCAGCCCGAAACTAGAGGGACAGATCTACGAGCAGTACTTC	CASSPKLEGQIYEQYF
-	TRBJ1-2	-	TRBV20-1	TGCAGTGCCGTCGAACAGGGAGACTATGGCTACACCTTC	CSAVEQGDYGYTF
few	TRBJ1-5	-	TRBV9	TGTGCCAGCAGCTCGGGGTCCCCCAATCAGCCCCAGCATTTT	CASSSGSPNQPQHF
-	TRBJ2-5	-	TRBV27	TGTGCCAGCAGTTTTTCCCGGGGACTCCCACAAGAGACCCAGTACTTC	CASSFSRGLPQETQYF
many	TRBJ2-7	-	TRBV15	TGTGCCACCAGCAGAGATCGGAACGGGTATGAGCAGTACTTC	CATSRDRNGYEQYF
-	TRBJ2-7	-	TRBV7-9	TGTGCCAGCAGCTTAGGACCCCCGGGCAGAAAAAGCTCCTACGAGCAGTACTTC	CASSLGPPGRKSSYEQYF
few	TRBJ1-1	TRBD1	TRBV6-5	TGTGCCAGCAGGGTTACAGGGGGCCGGAACACTGAAGCTTTCTTT	CASRVTGGRNTEAFF
-	TRBJ1-4	-	TRBV7-6	TGTGCCAGCAGCTCGTGGTCACTTAATGAAAAACTGTTTTTT	CASSSWSLNEKLFF
-	TRBJ2-5	TRBD2	TRBV20-1	TGCAGTGCTAGAACAAGCGGGGAACGATTACAAGAGACCCAGTACTTC	CSARTSGERLQETQYF